This TCR beta chain originates from a study of technical replicates of blood from a handful of donors. This CDR3 spans 14 amino acids. Germline V gene data show CDR1 as MNHEY and CDR2 as SVGAGI. V gave up 3 bases and J gave up 7 bases; unmatched junction bases: 6. Method: immunoSEQ multiplex PCR; TCRdb's copy keeps in-frame clones and lacks some. Among 100,000 or so clones listed, approximately 94% were seen once. The material sequenced was T cells isolated from PBMCs. The source of this sequence is a human donor in good health. The chain couples TRBV6-5 to TRBJ1-5; 7 bases map to TRBD1. For the CDR3, the DNA is TGTGCCAGCAGTTATCGACAGGGTACCCAGCCCCAGCATTTT. Its translation is CASSYRQGTQPQHF.